This entry is about one T cell receptor (beta chain). Some clones are missing from TCRdb's copy, which holds only in-frame ones; the method was immunoSEQ multiplex PCR. This sample yields about 130,000 clones, of which approximately 84% are seen a single time; around 2% belongs to the top ten. The data stem from a study of control samples from healthy donors and cancer patients. The V end was cut by 0 bases, the J end by 8 bases, with 7 bases between. Germline V lookup: CDR1 MNHEY, CDR2 SVGAGI. This CDR3 region has 13 residues. Input material: blood. This receptor was identified in a man aged 18 to 29 in good health. V and J are TRBV6-5 and TRBJ1-4; unclear D gene. The CDR3 region has the DNA TGTGCCAGCAGTTACTCCGTAGACGAAAAACTGTTTTTT. Protein: CASSYSVDEKLFF.